The clone carrying this T cell receptor beta chain has at least ten counts. The antigen is unknown. The data are from a study of CD8 T cells in ankylosing spondylitis. Study-level findings and limits: The authors reported significant enrichment of disease-linked clones in matched ankylosing spondylitis synovial fluid. A motif of eight highly homologous TCR beta variants was seen as apparently characteristic of ankylosing spondylitis blood.

Quantitative 5'-RACE was performed with molecular barcodes, and it yielded the TCR beta libraries. Via MiXCR, TCRdb re-called the 5' RACE reads, giving one row per CDR3 protein. The table has 200,000 or so distinct CDR3 sequences, approximately 12% seen once; the top ten hold approximately 9.9%. The sequenced sample was blood, either unsorted or a sorted T cell fraction (not recorded which). This TCR was sampled from a female donor with ankylosing spondylitis or in good health (not recorded which).

The CDR3 DNA reads as TGTGCCATCAGTGAGGTGGCTAGCGGGAGTACTGGAACCGGGGAGCTGTTTTTT. This encodes CAISEVASGSTGTGELFF. The genes are TRBV10-3 and TRBJ2-2; 10 bases are shared with TRBD2. V was clipped by 2 bases and J by 5 bases; unmatched bases: 11. Germline CDR1 reads ENHRY; CDR2 reads SYGVKD. The length of the CDR3 is 18 residues.